These 21 T cell receptor beta chains were all obtained from the same sample, sequenced in a study of control samples from healthy donors and cancer patients (dated by TCRdb to 2018 to 2020). Receptor amplification or capture employed the immunoSEQ multiplex PCR assay. This is the immuneACCESS table as TCRdb keeps it, with only in-frame sequences that have V and J called. A part of the clones is gone; compared with another copy, unresolved V genes explain less than half, and the rest is unexplained. The sample data list about 140,000 clones, and 90% to 95% of these were observed just once. Under 15% of the sample belongs to the ten largest clones. Sample: blood. The receptors come from a man aged 35 to 55 in good health.

This chain uses TRBV4-1 with TRBJ2-2, with 7 bases matching TRBD2. Trimming cost V 4 bases and J 6 bases; bases outside gene matches: 8. Germline-derived CDR1 and CDR2 are MGHRA and YSYEKL. The CDR3 length is 15 residues. The CDR3 DNA sequence: TGCGCCAGCAGCCCGAGCGGGGCAAGCGCCGGGGAGCTGTTTTTT. Its translation is CASSPSGASAGELFF.

The chain carries TRBV6-6 and TRBJ2-3, with 11 bases that match TRBD2. V was clipped by 5 bases and J by 6 bases; unmatched bases: 4. CDR3 length equals 14 residues. Per the germline V gene, CDR1 is MNHNY and CDR2 is SVGAGI (reference sequence). Written as DNA, the CDR3 is TGTGCCAGCAGTCTTACTAGCGGGGGCGATACGCAGTATTTT. Its protein is CASSLTSGGDTQYF.

This chain joins TRBV27 and TRBJ1-1, with D perhaps matching TRBD1 (5 bases). V lost 6 bases to trimming and J lost 3 bases, with 8 bases between them. Per the germline V gene, CDR1 is MNHEY and CDR2 is SMNVEV (reference sequence). CDR3 length: 12 amino acids. In DNA, the CDR3 is TGTGCCAGCAGGGGCAGGGACACTGAAGCTTTCTTT. The encoded protein is CASRGRDTEAFF.

V gene TRBV9 combines with J gene TRBJ2-7; TRBD1 matches 7 bases. Germline V gene lookup returns CDR1 SGDLS and CDR2 YYNGEE. This CDR3 is built from 16 residues. The V and J ends lost 3 bases and 2 bases, in that order; junction bases with no gene match: 11. The CDR3 DNA follows: TGTGCCAGCAGCGGTCTCCCCGGGACAGCCACCTACGAGCAGTACTTC. Its protein is CASSGLPGTATYEQYF.

This chain connects TRBV19 to TRBJ1-1, with a tentative D call TRBD1 (6 bases). Trimming shortened V by 5 bases and J by 3 bases, and 7 bases separated the two germline ends. This CDR3 contains 12 residues. CDR1 and CDR2 (germline): LNHDA, SQIVND (reference sequence). This chain's CDR3 is CASSYRDTEAFF. The CDR3 DNA is TGTGCCAGTAGTTACAGGGACACTGAAGCTTTCTTT. Together with reference TRBV19 and TRBJ1-1, the CDR3 gives the full variable domain: DGGITQSPKYLFRKEGQNVTLSCEQNLNHDAMYWYRQDPGQGLRLIYYSQIVNDFQKGDIAEGYSVSREKKESFPLTVTSAQKNPTAFYLCASSYRDTEAFFGQGTRLTVV.

The chain carries TRBV28 and TRBJ1-1; a possible D gene is TRBD1 (6 bases). The V gene lost 7 bases and the J gene lost 0 bases, with 12 bases spanning the gap. Germline V gene lookup returns CDR1 MDHEN and CDR2 SYDVKM. CDR3 length: 14 amino acids. CDR3 protein: CASISGTLNTEAFF. The DNA for the CDR3 is TGTGCCAGCATTTCCGGGACATTGAACACTGAAGCTTTCTTT.

The chain joins TRBV6-1 to TRBJ2-7; 8 bases match TRBD1. This CDR3 is 18 amino acids long. V lost 2 bases, J lost 1 base, and 13 bases stayed unmatched. Germline CDR1 and CDR2: MNHNS and SASEGT. As DNA, the CDR3 is TGTGCCAGCAGTGAAATGGCCCTTGGACAGGGAGGATCCTACGAGCAGTACTTC. Its protein product is CASSEMALGQGGSYEQYF.

This clone showed up just a few times. The chain joins TRBV6-4 to TRBJ2-7, with 11 bases identical to TRBD1. V shed 0 bases, J shed 8 bases, and the junction held 0 bases outside the gene matches. The CDR3 is made up of 13 amino acids. Germline V gives CDR1 MRHNA, CDR2 SNTAGT. The CDR3 region has the DNA TGTGCCAGCAGTGACTCGGACAGGGGGCAGCAGTACTTC. Protein product: CASSDSDRGQQYF.

The rearrangement joins TRBV2 to TRBJ1-1, with D uncertain. Trimming took 2 bases from V and 2 from J, leaving 9 bases between them. The V gene's germline CDR1 is SNHLY and CDR2 FYNNEI. The CDR3 has 14 residues. As DNA, the CDR3 is TGTGCCAGCAGTGAAAGTTTCCCTAACACTGAAGCTTTCTTT. Translation: CASSESFPNTEAFF.

The chain employs TRBV9 and TRBJ2-7; D gene unclear. This CDR3 has 10 amino acids. The germline V gene encodes CDR1 SGDLS and CDR2 YYNGEE. Trimming stripped 6 bases from V and 4 bases from J, with 5 bases between. The CDR3 spells CASTGYEQYF. CDR3 DNA sequence: TGTGCCAGCACCGGTTACGAGCAGTACTTC.

This rearrangement joins TRBV9 to TRBJ2-3, with 8 bases fitting TRBD2. J lost 6 bases, V lost 2 bases, and 17 bases had no gene match. CDR1 and CDR2 (germline): SGDLS, YYNGEE. This CDR3 is 18 amino acids long. The CDR3 region has the DNA TGTGCCAGCAGCGTGGACCCGTCGGGAGCGGGAGTAAAGGATACGCAGTATTTT. It codes for CASSVDPSGAGVKDTQYF.

The chain uses TRBV2 and TRBJ1-2; 8 bases map to TRBD1. J was trimmed by 8 bases and V by 1 base; bases with no gene match: 3. Germline V gene lookup returns CDR1 SNHLY and CDR2 FYNNEI. This CDR3 contains 13 residues. The CDR3 bases are TGTGCCAGCAGTGAAGGCAGGGGGCGAGGCTACACCTTC. Translated, it gives CASSEGRGRGYTF.

The V and J genes are TRBV7-9 and TRBJ2-1; 10 bases match TRBD2. This CDR3 has 17 residues. V was clipped by 1 base and J by 4 bases; unmatched bases: 7. Germline V CDR1 and CDR2: SEHNR, FQNEAQ (reference sequence). The chain's CDR3 is CASSLGGWTSGYNEQFF. CDR3 in DNA: TGTGCCAGCAGCTTAGGAGGGTGGACTAGCGGTTACAATGAGCAGTTCTTC.

This chain connects TRBV6-5 to TRBJ2-7; no definite D call. There are 12 residues in the CDR3. The V end lost 7 bases, the J end lost 4 bases, and 11 bases lay between the germline ends. Germline CDR1 is MNHEY and CDR2 is SVGAGI. The CDR3 loop is CASILDGYEQYF. The CDR3 DNA reads as TGTGCCAGCATCCTAGACGGATACGAGCAGTACTTC.

The chain couples TRBV18 to TRBJ1-5; TRBD1 is a possible D gene (6 bases). CDR1 KGHSH and CDR2 LQKENI come from the germline V gene. The V and J ends lost 5 bases and 1 base respectively, with 15 bases between them. This CDR3 comprises 16 residues. In DNA form, the CDR3 reads TGTGCCAGCTCATCCACAACAGGGAAAAGCAATCAGCCCCAGCATTTT. It encodes CASSSTTGKSNQPQHF.

This sequence joins TRBV7-9 and TRBJ2-7; D is unclear. Germline CDR1 and CDR2: SEHNR and FQNEAQ (reference sequence). The V end was cut by 3 bases, the J end by 7 bases, with 10 bases between. This CDR3 is built from 12 residues. The DNA of the CDR3 is TGTGCCAGCAGCTTGCAAAGGGAAGAGCAGTACTTC. Translation: CASSLQREEQYF.

This clone was recorded only once. The chain combines TRBV11-3 with TRBJ2-5; possibly TRBD1 or TRBD2 for D (5 bases each). Trimming shortened V by 1 base and J by 2 bases, and 8 bases separated the two germline ends. CDR3 length: 14 amino acids. Germline values: CDR1 SGHNT, CDR2 YENEEA. CDR3 nucleotide sequence: TGTGCCAGCAGCTTAGGGGGGTATCAAGAGACCCAGTACTTC. Translated: CASSLGGYQETQYF. Looking up the rest from reference TRBV11-3 and TRBJ2-5 gives the full variable domain: EAGVVQSPRYKIIEKKQPVAFWCNPISGHNTLYWYLQNLGQGPELLIRYENEEAVDDSQLPKDRFSAERLKGVDSTLKIQPAELGDSAVYLCASSLGGYQETQYFGPGTRLLVL.

This clone occurred once. V gene TRBV28 combines with J gene TRBJ1-1; maybe TRBD1 (6 bases). The CDR3 length is 14 residues. The germline CDR1 and CDR2 sequences are MDHEN and SYDVKM. Trimming cost V 4 bases and J 1 base, with 10 bases left between them. DNA for the CDR3: TGTGCCAGCAGTTCACTCAGGGGGAACACTGAAGCTTTCTTT. Amino acid sequence: CASSSLRGNTEAFF.

The chain has TRBV7-3 and TRBJ2-1; D tentatively fits TRBD1 or TRBD2 (5 bases each). This CDR3 has 13 residues. Germline V CDR1 and CDR2: SGHTA, FQGTGA. The V end lost 5 bases, the J end lost 11 bases, and 16 bases lay between the germline ends. CDR3 coding DNA: TGTGCCAGCAGCGAGGCCGGGACGGAAAAGCAGTTCTTC. Translated: CASSEAGTEKQFF.

Of note for this clone: The same CDR3 also results from other DNA sequences found in this sample. The chain employs TRBV27 and TRBJ2-2; 10 positions match TRBD1. The CDR3 contains 16 residues. The V segment lost 5 bases and the J segment 5 bases; nucleotides outside the gene matches: 8. Germline V gene sequence: CDR1 MNHEY, CDR2 SMNVEV (reference sequence). CDR3 protein: CASSPPDRGETGELFF. CDR3 nucleotide sequence: TGTGCCAGCAGTCCACCGGACAGGGGGGAGACCGGGGAGCTGTTTTTT.

The chain recombines TRBV14 with TRBJ2-7; 11 nucleotides align to TRBD1. J was trimmed by 3 bases and V by 1 base; bases with no gene match: 11. This CDR3 has 18 amino acids. Per germline, CDR1 SGHDN and CDR2 FVKESK. Here the CDR3 DNA reads TGTGCCAGCAGCCAAGCCCGAAGCGAGGGACAGGGGGTCTACGAGCAGTACTTC. Translation: CASSQARSEGQGVYEQYF.